The 25 T cell receptor beta chains presented below share a single source sample, sequenced in a study of OX40 agonist ivuxolimab in advanced cancers. The repertoire was sequenced with immunoSEQ multiplex PCR; TCRdb's copy has only in-frame clones and lacks some. In the table there are approximately 50,000 clones, roughly 80% of which are singletons. This specimen was CD4+ or CD8+ T cells sorted from blood, taken in a trial of the OX40 agonist ivuxolimab. Every receptor here comes from an adult with an advanced solid tumor such as melanoma, head and neck, liver or kidney cancer.

J is TRBJ2-3 and V is TRBV9; weak D call: TRBD2 (6 bases). The CDR3 has 14 amino acids. Deletions cut 4 bases from V and 9 bases from J, with 18 bases between. CDR1 is SGDLS, CDR2 YYNGEE, per germline. DNA of the CDR3: TGTGCCAGCAGCCCCCGGGACTCCTTCTCAACGCAGTATTTT. Translating it yields CASSPRDSFSTQYF.

CDR3 DNA: TGTGCCAGCAGTGAAGGGGGGGTCTATGGCTACACCTTC. Protein product: CASSEGGVYGYTF. This chain uses TRBV2 with TRBJ1-2; possibly TRBD1 for D (5 bases). Trimming removed 1 base at V and 4 bases at J, with 7 bases between. CDR3 length: 13 residues. CDR1 is SNHLY, CDR2 FYNNEI, per germline.

As concerns this clone: The germline gene is not matched at one end of the junction; a read error may be the cause. The chain is built from TRBV4-2 and TRBJ1-5; D remains ambiguous. Germline CDR1 is LGHNA and CDR2 is YNFKEQ. This CDR3 is built from 14 residues. CDR3 sequence (DNA): TGTGCCAGCAGTCAAGACTACGTTAATCAGCCCCAGCATTTT. It specifies CASSQDYVNQPQHF.

The chain employs TRBV4-1 and TRBJ2-3, with D perhaps given as TRBD1 or TRBD2 (5 bases each). The CDR3 is 17 residues long. V was pared by 0 bases and J by 2 bases, with 15 bases between. Germline V gene data show CDR1 as MGHRA and CDR2 as YSYEKL. CDR3: CASSQDSRGRITDTQYF. As DNA, the CDR3 is TGCGCCAGCAGCCAAGATTCCCGGGGACGGATCACAGATACGCAGTATTTT.

This clone occurred a few times. The chain recombines TRBV6-1 with TRBJ2-2; the match to TRBD1 covers 10 bases. This CDR3 has 16 amino acids. Germline V gene lookup returns CDR1 MNHNS and CDR2 SASEGT. The V gene end was trimmed by 3 bases and the J gene end by 5 bases; junction bases not matched to a gene: 6. Written as DNA, the CDR3 is TGTGCCAGCAGTGATCCGACAGGGGGCTTTACCGGGGAGCTGTTTTTT. Translating gives CASSDPTGGFTGELFF.

The chain has TRBV28 and TRBJ2-6; D not resolved. CDR1 MDHEN and CDR2 SYDVKM come from the germline V gene. V was pared by 2 bases and J by 2 bases, with 10 bases between. This CDR3 has 16 amino acids. The CDR3 is CASSLGERPGANVLTF. As DNA, the CDR3 is TGTGCCAGCAGTTTAGGAGAGCGACCTGGGGCCAACGTCCTGACTTTC. The complete variable domain, with remaining parts taken from reference TRBV28 and TRBJ2-6, reads DVKVTQSSRYLVKRTGEKVFLECVQDMDHENMFWYRQDPGLGLRLIYFSYDVKMKEKGDIPEGYSVSREKKERFSLILESASTNQTSMYLCASSLGERPGANVLTFGAGSRLTVL.

The CDR3 sequence: CASSPLGAGETQYF. DNA for the CDR3: TGTGCCAGCAGCCCATTGGGGGCGGGAGAGACCCAGTACTTC. This chain connects TRBV7-9 to TRBJ2-5; weak D call: TRBD1 (6 bases). Germline values: CDR1 SEHNR, CDR2 FQNEAQ (reference sequence). The CDR3 has 14 amino acids. V lost 5 bases and J lost 4, with 14 bases in between.

The chain couples TRBV6-5 to TRBJ2-2; 7 positions match TRBD1. This CDR3 has 14 residues. The germline CDR1 and CDR2 sequences are MNHEY and SVGAGI. The V gene end was trimmed by 6 bases and the J gene end by 5 bases; junction bases not matched to a gene: 6. The CDR3 protein is CASSRQGSTGELFF. CDR3 coding DNA: TGTGCCAGCAGCCGACAGGGTAGTACCGGGGAGCTGTTTTTT.

The CDR3 protein is CASSREGTEAFF. The CDR3 DNA reads TGTGCCAGCAGCCGGGAGGGCACTGAAGCTTTCTTT. This chain connects TRBV11-3 to TRBJ1-1; D is uncertain. The V end was cut by 5 bases, the J end by 4 bases, with 8 bases between. The germline CDR1 and CDR2 sequences are SGHNT and YENEEA. The CDR3 contains 12 residues.

The genes are TRBV5-1 and TRBJ2-7; 11 positions agree with TRBD2. Trimming removed 1 base from V and 0 bases from J; junction bases left unmatched: 3. Per the germline V gene, CDR1 is SGHRS and CDR2 is YFSETQ. The CDR3 loop spans 16 amino acids. The CDR3: CASSLTSGSISYEQYF. CDR3 coding DNA: TGCGCCAGCAGCTTGACTAGCGGGAGTATCTCCTACGAGCAGTACTTC.

The CDR3: CASRGSEETNEKLFF. Here the CDR3 DNA reads TGTGCCAGCAGGGGATCCGAGGAAACTAATGAAAAACTGTTTTTT. V is TRBV5-4 and J is TRBJ1-4; D is undetermined. With 5 bases removed from V and 1 base from J, the gap between germline ends came to 12 bases. This CDR3 region has 15 residues. Germline lookup yields CDR1 SGHNT and CDR2 YYREEE (reference sequence).

This clone was picked up a small number of times. The CDR3 is CASSLAAYNNEQFF. The CDR3 DNA is TGTGCCAGCAGCTTAGCCGCCTACAACAATGAGCAGTTCTTC. The chain has TRBV7-2 and TRBJ2-1; D gene unclear. V shed 0 bases and J shed 5 bases, with 8 bases lying between them. The CDR3 has 14 residues. The germline gives CDR1 SGHTA, CDR2 FQGNSA.

This clone was recorded a few times. The V call is TRBV2, the J call TRBJ2-5; no clear D. The germline V and J ends were trimmed by 2 bases and 5 bases, with 3 bases remaining between them. Germline V gene data show CDR1 as SNHLY and CDR2 as FYNNEI. This CDR3 comprises 11 residues. The CDR3, as DNA: TGTGCCAGCAGTGAACATGAGACCCAGTACTTC. This codes for CASSEHETQYF.

The chain has TRBV10-1 and TRBJ1-1; D is ambiguous. Between the trimmed V and J ends, which lost 4 bases and 0 bases, there was a span of 6 bases. The CDR3 sequence is 13 residues long. Germline CDR1 reads WNHNN; CDR2 reads SYGVQD (reference sequence). The CDR3: CASSASMNTEAFF. In nucleotides, the CDR3 is TGCGCCAGCAGTGCGTCTATGAACACTGAAGCTTTCTTT.

V gene TRBV18 combines with J gene TRBJ1-5; a weak D match, TRBD1 (5 bases). Germline V lookup: CDR1 KGHSH, CDR2 LQKENI. V gave up 3 bases and J gave up 3 bases, with 15 bases separating them. CDR3 length equals 16 residues. The CDR3 reads CASSPPGGTSNQPQHF. CDR3 nucleotides: TGTGCCAGCTCACCCCCCGGGGGGACCTCCAATCAGCCCCAGCATTTT.

V and J are TRBV11-3 and TRBJ1-1; TRBD1 agrees at 9 bases. The CDR3 is 13 amino acids. Germline values: CDR1 SGHNT, CDR2 YENEEA. J gave up 5 bases and V 4 bases, and 2 bases lay outside the gene matches. The CDR3 loop reads CASSSDRGTEAFF. The DNA of the CDR3 is TGTGCCAGCAGCTCAGACAGGGGGACTGAAGCTTTCTTT.

The chain links TRBV14 to TRBJ2-7, with TRBD2 identical over 8 bases. CDR3 length: 15 amino acids. Trimming removed 2 bases from V and 1 base from J; junction bases left unmatched: 4. Germline V gives CDR1 SGHDN, CDR2 FVKESK. This chain's CDR3 is CASSQLGRGSYEQYF. CDR3 bases: TGTGCCAGCAGCCAACTCGGGAGGGGTTCCTACGAGCAGTACTTC. Together with reference TRBV14 and TRBJ2-7, the CDR3 gives the full variable domain: EAGVTQFPSHSVIEKGQTVTLRCDPISGHDNLYWYRRVMGKEIKFLLHFVKESKQDESGMPNNRFLAERTGGTYSTLKVQPAELEDSGVYFCASSQLGRGSYEQYFGPGTRLTVT.

This clone was seen more than once but under ten times. V and J are TRBV15 and TRBJ1-1, with D perhaps matching TRBD1 (5 bases). The CDR3 spans 16 residues. Germline V gene data show CDR1 as LNHNV and CDR2 as YYDKDF (reference sequence). V shed 1 base and J shed 4 bases, with 16 bases lying between them. The CDR3 DNA reads as TGTGCCACCAGCAGAGGGGGCGATTTGGGGCCCACTGAAGCTTTCTTT. This codes for CATSRGGDLGPTEAFF.

The genes are TRBV29-1 and TRBJ2-3; TRBD1 agrees at 12 bases. Trimming at V came to 4 bases and at J to 4 bases, leaving 6 bases not matched to a gene. This CDR3 is built from 15 residues. The germline CDR1 and CDR2 sequences are SQVTM and ANQGSEA. The CDR3 coding sequence is TGCAGCGTTGGGGGGACAGGGGGCTTCTCAGATACGCAGTATTTT. Protein product: CSVGGTGGFSDTQYF.

The rearrangement joins TRBV4-1 to TRBJ2-7, with 10 bases aligning to TRBD2. Germline V gene data show CDR1 as MGHRA and CDR2 as YSYEKL. The length of the CDR3 is 18 residues. Unmatched junction bases numbered 15, after V lost 1 base and J lost 6 bases. The CDR3 bases are TGCGCCAGCAGCCAAGCAAGGACTAGCGGAGTCCCCGGCTTCGAGCAGTACTTC. Protein sequence: CASSQARTSGVPGFEQYF.

The chain is built from TRBV13 and TRBJ1-2; 10 bases map to TRBD1. CDR1 is PRHDT, CDR2 FYEKMQ, per germline (reference sequence). The ends lost 0 bases at V and 4 bases at J; junction bases unmatched: 2. This CDR3 region has 15 residues. The CDR3 loop reads CASSLGDRGLYGYTF. CDR3 sequence (DNA): TGTGCCAGCAGCTTAGGCGACAGGGGGCTCTATGGCTACACCTTC.

The CDR3 DNA sequence: TGTGCCAGCCACCCCCGGGGCGAGGGAGGCTACACCTTC. Protein product: CASHPRGEGGYTF. This sequence joins TRBV5-5 and TRBJ1-2, with a possible D match to TRBD1 (5 bases). CDR3 length: 13 amino acids. Germline CDR1 is SGHKS and CDR2 is YYEKEE (reference sequence). Trimming removed 7 bases from V and 8 bases from J, with 18 bases in between.

The rearrangement uses TRBV11-3 and TRBJ1-3, with a weak D call TRBD1 (5 bases). The length of the CDR3 is 17 residues. The germline gives CDR1 SGHNT, CDR2 YENEEA. Trimming cost V 5 bases and J 2 bases, with 19 bases left between them. DNA of the CDR3: TGTGCCAGCAGCCCCCCCTGGGGCAGACTTGCTGGAAACACCATATATTTT. It is translated as CASSPPWGRLAGNTIYF.

The chain recombines TRBV19 with TRBJ1-1; maybe TRBD1 (5 bases). This CDR3 comprises 11 residues. Germline CDR1 and CDR2: LNHDA and SQIVND (reference sequence). V was pared by 5 bases and J by 5 bases, with 6 bases between. CDR3 protein: CASSGGTEAFF. CDR3 DNA: TGTGCCAGTAGTGGGGGAACTGAAGCTTTCTTT.

The chain uses TRBV19 and TRBJ2-2; 11 nucleotides align to TRBD1. After removal of 6 bases from V and 4 bases from J, the junction contained 22 bases not matched to a gene. Germline assignment: CDR1 LNHDA and CDR2 SQIVND (reference sequence). This CDR3 is 21 amino acids long. The CDR3 loop reads CASRTGQGALAGPFGTGELFF. Here the CDR3 DNA reads TGTGCCAGTAGGACTGGACAGGGGGCTTTAGCGGGACCTTTTGGCACCGGGGAGCTGTTTTTT.